This TCR beta chain emerged from a study of blood T cells in healthy people across ages. The study, taken as a whole, reports: With age, beta diversity per million T cells declined roughly linearly, significantly by approximately 40.

The use of a sample-barcoded 5' primer and a J-beta primer mix characterized a second PCR of roughly 6 to 11 cycles. Via MiXCR, TCRdb re-called the 5' RACE reads, giving one row per CDR3 protein. The sample has some 1.7 million distinct CDR3 sequences, 28% seen once; the top ten hold about 8%. This clonotype was observed a handful of times. Its antigen is unidentified. The source material was blood. This clonotype originated in a young woman in good health.

CDR3 DNA: TGTGCCAGCAGGGAACGGACAGGGGAAACCGGGGAGCTGTTTTTT. It translates to CASRERTGETGELFF. This chain connects TRBV7-9 to TRBJ2-2; TRBD1 agrees at 9 bases. The J segment lost 5 bases and the V segment lost 6 bases, leaving 7 bases of the junction unmatched. Germline V gives CDR1 SEHNR, CDR2 FQNEAQ (reference sequence). The CDR3 contains 15 residues.